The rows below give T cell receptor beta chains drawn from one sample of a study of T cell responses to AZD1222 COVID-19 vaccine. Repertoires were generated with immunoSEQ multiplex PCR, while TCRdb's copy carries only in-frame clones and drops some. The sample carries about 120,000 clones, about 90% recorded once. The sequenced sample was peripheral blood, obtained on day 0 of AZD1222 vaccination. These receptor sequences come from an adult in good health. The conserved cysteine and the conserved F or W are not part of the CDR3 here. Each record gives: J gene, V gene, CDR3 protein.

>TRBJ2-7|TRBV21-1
ASRRTGGNEQY
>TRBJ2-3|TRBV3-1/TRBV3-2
ASNEQGTDTQY
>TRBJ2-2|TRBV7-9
ASSVGQGVTGELF
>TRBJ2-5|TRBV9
ASSGNRGFWTQY
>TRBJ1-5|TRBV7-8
ASSLSDTNQPQH
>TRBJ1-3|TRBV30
AWTSSGNTIY
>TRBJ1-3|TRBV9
ASSVSRGTGNTIY
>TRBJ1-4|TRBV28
ASSLQGREKLF
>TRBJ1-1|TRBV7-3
ASSPRGGRTEAF
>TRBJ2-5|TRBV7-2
ASSLSLAGDRGETQY
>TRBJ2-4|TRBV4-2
ASSQGDRVAKNIQY
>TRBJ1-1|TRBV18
ASSPRANTEAF
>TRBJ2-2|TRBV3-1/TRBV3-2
ASSQPNGLAGNTGELF
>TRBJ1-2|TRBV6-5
ASSYDRDGGYT
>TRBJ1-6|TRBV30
AWSVGRNSYNSPLH
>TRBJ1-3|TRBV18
ASSSSGGSGNTIY
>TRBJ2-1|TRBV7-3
ASSLSGLGGEQF
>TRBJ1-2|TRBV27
ASLDRDSYGYT
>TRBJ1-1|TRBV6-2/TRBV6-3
ASSYAGGDLKAF
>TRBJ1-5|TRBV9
ASSVEGMSNQPQH
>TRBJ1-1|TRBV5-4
ASSFLVSSTEAF
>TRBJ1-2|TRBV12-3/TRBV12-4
ASSRDINYGYT